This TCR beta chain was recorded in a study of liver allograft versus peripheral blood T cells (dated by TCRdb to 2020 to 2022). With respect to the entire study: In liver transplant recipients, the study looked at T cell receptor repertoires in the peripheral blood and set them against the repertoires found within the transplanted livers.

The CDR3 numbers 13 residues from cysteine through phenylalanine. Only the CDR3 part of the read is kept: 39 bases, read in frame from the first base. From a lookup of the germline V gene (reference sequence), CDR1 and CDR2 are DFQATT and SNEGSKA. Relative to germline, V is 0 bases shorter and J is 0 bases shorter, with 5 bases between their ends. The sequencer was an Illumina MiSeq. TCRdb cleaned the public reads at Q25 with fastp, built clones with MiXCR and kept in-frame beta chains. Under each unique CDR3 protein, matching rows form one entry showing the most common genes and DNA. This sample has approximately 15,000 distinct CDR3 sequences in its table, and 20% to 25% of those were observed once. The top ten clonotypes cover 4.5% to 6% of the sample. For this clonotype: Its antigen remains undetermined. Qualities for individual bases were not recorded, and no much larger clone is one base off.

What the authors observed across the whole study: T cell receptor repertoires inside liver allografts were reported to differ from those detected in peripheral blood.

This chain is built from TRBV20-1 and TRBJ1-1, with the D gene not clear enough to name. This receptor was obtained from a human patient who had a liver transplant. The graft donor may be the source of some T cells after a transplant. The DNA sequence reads TGCAGTGCTAGAGAACTGATGAACACTGAAGCTTTCTTT. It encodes CSARELMNTEAFF.